One sample yielded the 23 T cell receptor beta chains listed below, sequenced in a study of blood T cell repertoires in COVID-19. Measured with immunoSEQ multiplex PCR; TCRdb has only the in-frame clones, and not every one. Of over 55,000 clones in the sample, around nine tenths were seen once. Material for sequencing was peripheral blood. Receptor source: a human donor with active COVID-19. The donor label of this sample is uncertain.

The gene calls are TRBV12-5 and TRBJ2-2, with 8 bases matching TRBD1. Germline V lookup: CDR1 LGHNT, CDR2 FRNRAP. The CDR3 runs to 18 residues. With V trimmed by 6 bases and J by 1 base, 13 bases remained unmatched. CDR3: CASGYPGQVLLNTGELFF. The DNA of the CDR3 is TGTGCTAGTGGGTACCCGGGACAGGTGCTTTTGAACACCGGGGAGCTGTTTTTT.

The chain couples TRBV6-5 to TRBJ2-3; 7 bases align to TRBD2. In germline, CDR1 is MNHEY, CDR2 SVGAGI. The ends lost 7 bases at V and 7 bases at J; junction bases unmatched: 11. The CDR3 covers 14 residues. DNA of the CDR3: TGTGCCAGCACTCCATCGGGGGGTCATAATACGCAGTATTTT. It encodes CASTPSGGHNTQYF.

The chain has TRBV29-1 and TRBJ2-2; perhaps TRBD1 as D (6 bases). CDR3 length: 13 amino acids. Trimming removed 3 bases from V and 8 bases from J, with 13 bases in between. The V gene's germline CDR1 is SQVTM and CDR2 ANQGSEA. In nucleotides, the CDR3 is TGCAGCGTTGAGGGGGCCCTCTTTGGGGAGCTGTTTTTT. Translating gives CSVEGALFGELFF.

The chain couples TRBV7-9 to TRBJ1-6; 9 bases agree with TRBD1. V was clipped by 5 bases and J by 10 bases; unmatched bases: 9. The CDR3 extends over 15 amino acids. Germline CDR1 SEHNR, CDR2 FQNEAQ (reference sequence). The chain's CDR3 is CASSPTGGEGSPLHF. DNA for the CDR3: TGTGCCAGCAGCCCAACAGGGGGCGAAGGCTCACCCCTCCACTTT. The full variable domain, rest sourced from reference TRBV7-9 and TRBJ1-6, is DTGVSQNPRHKITKRGQNVTFRCDPISEHNRLYWYRQTLGQGPEFLTYFQNEAQLEKSRLLSDRFSAERPKGSFSTLEIQRTEQGDSAMYLCASSPTGGEGSPLHFGNGTRLTVT.

The CDR3 coding sequence is TGTGCCAGTAGTATAGCGGGGATTAATGAAAAACTGTTTTTT. It translates to CASSIAGINEKLFF. The chain recombines TRBV19 with TRBJ1-4; no clear D. This CDR3 has 14 amino acids. Germline V CDR1 and CDR2: LNHDA, SQIVND (reference sequence). Trimming left V 1 base short and J 4 bases short, with 7 bases between.

The J gene is TRBJ2-7, the V gene TRBV6-5; TRBD1 might be the D (6 bases). Looked up from germline, CDR1 is MNHEY and CDR2 is SVGAGI. The CDR3 loop spans 14 amino acids. Trimming took 6 bases from V and 8 from J, leaving 20 bases between them. The CDR3: CASRTGFGVLKQYF. The CDR3 DNA reads TGTGCCAGCAGAACAGGGTTTGGAGTACTCAAGCAGTACTTC.

CDR3 region: CASGRVGEKLFF. The CDR3 DNA follows: TGTGCTAGTGGCCGGGTAGGTGAAAAACTGTTTTTT. The chain links TRBV12-5 to TRBJ1-4; D not resolved. The CDR3 runs to 12 residues. With 6 bases removed from V and 7 bases from J, the gap between germline ends came to 9 bases. Germline V gene sequence: CDR1 LGHNT, CDR2 FRNRAP.

The rearrangement joins TRBV11-3 to TRBJ2-7; a possible D gene is TRBD1 (5 bases). Germline V lookup: CDR1 SGHNT, CDR2 YENEEA. The CDR3 spans 12 residues. The ends were cut back, 4 bases at V and 3 bases at J, with 7 bases in the middle. CDR3 amino acids: CASSSQGYEQYF. CDR3 in DNA: TGTGCCAGCAGCTCCCAGGGCTACGAGCAGTACTTC.

V is TRBV7-8 and J is TRBJ2-1; D gene unclear. V lost 5 bases and J 10 bases, leaving 12 bases between the germline ends. The V gene's germline CDR1 is SGHVS and CDR2 FQNEAQ. This CDR3 spans 12 amino acids. Here the CDR3 reads CASSQLTSEQFF. The CDR3 bases are TGTGCCAGCAGCCAGCTAACCTCAGAGCAGTTCTTC.

This clone has a handful of counts. This CDR3 is CASSLWSGDTGELFF. Here the CDR3 DNA reads TGTGCCAGCAGCTTATGGTCAGGGGACACCGGGGAGCTGTTTTTT. The rearrangement uses TRBV7-9 and TRBJ2-2, with a possible D match to TRBD1 (6 bases). The V and J ends lost 2 bases and 3 bases respectively, with 10 bases between them. Per germline, CDR1 SEHNR and CDR2 FQNEAQ (reference sequence). The CDR3 loop spans 15 amino acids. Full variable domain (remainder filled in from reference TRBV7-9 and TRBJ2-2): DTGVSQNPRHKITKRGQNVTFRCDPISEHNRLYWYRQTLGQGPEFLTYFQNEAQLEKSRLLSDRFSAERPKGSFSTLEIQRTEQGDSAMYLCASSLWSGDTGELFFGEGSRLTVL.

The chain recombines TRBV2 with TRBJ2-4, with 12 bases lining up with TRBD2. The V gene's germline CDR1 is SNHLY and CDR2 FYNNEI. This CDR3 spans 15 amino acids. The V gene end was trimmed by 4 bases and the J gene end by 4 bases; junction bases not matched to a gene: 2. In DNA form, the CDR3 reads TGTGCCAGCAGTGCTAGCGGGGGGGCTAAAAACATTCAGTACTTC. Protein sequence: CASSASGGAKNIQYF.

This rearrangement joins TRBV13 to TRBJ1-4; D ambiguous. V was clipped by 4 bases and J by 5 bases, with 8 bases between them. The CDR3 covers 13 residues. Germline CDR1 is PRHDT and CDR2 is FYEKMQ (reference sequence). The CDR3 reads CASSSLRNEKLFF. CDR3 in DNA: TGTGCCAGCAGCTCCCTGCGAAATGAAAAACTGTTTTTT.

V and J are TRBV24-1 and TRBJ2-4; 7 bases are shared with TRBD1. This CDR3 spans 14 amino acids. The germline gives CDR1 KGHDR, CDR2 SFDVKD. The J segment lost 7 bases and the V segment lost 7 bases, leaving 9 bases of the junction unmatched. The CDR3 protein is CATSATGNINIQYF. CDR3 nucleotides: TGTGCCACCAGCGCGACAGGGAATATTAACATTCAGTACTTC.

V usage is TRBV10-3 and J usage is TRBJ1-2; D gene unclear. Between the trimmed V and J ends, which lost 4 bases and 0 bases, there was a span of 9 bases. Germline CDR1 ENHRY, CDR2 SYGVKD. The CDR3 consists of 14 residues. Written as DNA, the CDR3 is TGTGCCATCAGTGGCGAGAAGTCTAACTATGGCTACACCTTC. This sequence encodes CAISGEKSNYGYTF.

The table lists this clone with a count of one. J is TRBJ1-5 and V is TRBV19; TRBD1 agrees at 9 bases. Germline trimming cut 4 bases from V and 6 bases from J; bases unmatched to any gene: 4. This CDR3 contains 14 residues. Germline V CDR1 and CDR2: LNHDA, SQIVND (reference sequence). CDR3 sequence: CASSKTGGTQPQHF. The DNA of the CDR3 is TGTGCCAGTAGTAAGACAGGGGGGACTCAGCCCCAGCATTTT.

The gene calls are TRBV2 and TRBJ1-5, with a tentative D call TRBD1 (5 bases). In germline, CDR1 is SNHLY, CDR2 FYNNEI. Trimming stripped 8 bases from V and 6 bases from J, with 17 bases between. The length of the CDR3 is 14 residues. CDR3 DNA sequence: TGTGCCAGCCAGGGAGGGCGGGCCGGTCAGCCCCAGCATTTT. Protein product: CASQGGRAGQPQHF.

In DNA, the CDR3 is TGTGCCAGCTCACCGACTATGACAGGAGACACTGAAGCTTTCTTT. Encoded protein: CASSPTMTGDTEAFF. This chain connects TRBV18 to TRBJ1-1, with a weak D call TRBD1 (6 bases). V gave up 3 bases and J gave up 3 bases, with 14 bases separating them. Germline V gene lookup returns CDR1 KGHSH and CDR2 LQKENI. The CDR3 is made up of 15 amino acids.

The V call is TRBV12-3 or TRBV12-4, the J call TRBJ2-5, with D perhaps TRBD1 (5 bases). CDR3 length: 11 amino acids. V was cut by 7 bases and J by 4 bases, with 7 bases left in between. CDR3 amino acids: CASIQGETQYF. The CDR3 DNA reads TGTGCCAGCATCCAGGGAGAGACCCAGTACTTC.

This clone showed up just once. V is TRBV4-1 and J is TRBJ1-1; 7 nucleotides match TRBD1. V shed 4 bases and J 4 bases; nucleotides not matched to a gene: 12. This CDR3 contains 16 residues. Germline V gene data show CDR1 as MGHRA and CDR2 as YSYEKL. Written as DNA, the CDR3 is TGCGCCAGCAGCCTTGGGGCAGGGGGTGGTGGCACTGAAGCTTTCTTT. It encodes CASSLGAGGGGTEAFF.

The CDR3 DNA sequence: TGTGCCAGCAGCCCCAGGAGGGCGAGCTACGAGCAGTACTTC. Protein product: CASSPRRASYEQYF. V gene TRBV7-9 combines with J gene TRBJ2-7, with D possibly matching TRBD2 (6 bases). The germline gives CDR1 SEHNR, CDR2 FQNEAQ (reference sequence). The CDR3 has 14 residues. V lost 5 bases, J lost 3 bases, and 14 bases lay in between.

The rearrangement uses TRBV18 and TRBJ1-1; D is unclear. Deletions cut 3 bases from V and 7 bases from J, with 9 bases between. Per the germline V gene, CDR1 is KGHSH and CDR2 is LQKENI. The CDR3 loop spans 12 amino acids. The CDR3 nucleotides read TGTGCCAGCTCACCGTCGAGTCTTGAAGCTTTCTTT. Amino acid sequence: CASSPSSLEAFF.

The V gene is TRBV2, the J gene TRBJ2-5; perhaps TRBD1 as D (5 bases). Germline lookup yields CDR1 SNHLY and CDR2 FYNNEI. The V gene lost 6 bases and the J gene lost 5 bases, with 13 bases spanning the gap. The CDR3 has 13 residues. The CDR3: CASSPRVFETQYF. Here the CDR3 DNA reads TGTGCCAGCAGCCCCAGGGTCTTCGAGACCCAGTACTTC.

The gene calls are TRBV29-1 and TRBJ1-1, with a possible D match to TRBD1 (5 bases). Germline CDR1 SQVTM, CDR2 ANQGSEA. V lost 7 bases, J lost 5 bases, and 11 bases lay in between. The length of the CDR3 is 11 residues. The CDR3 bases are TGCAGCGCTTGGGGGGTAACTGAAGCTTTCTTT. Translating gives CSAWGVTEAFF.